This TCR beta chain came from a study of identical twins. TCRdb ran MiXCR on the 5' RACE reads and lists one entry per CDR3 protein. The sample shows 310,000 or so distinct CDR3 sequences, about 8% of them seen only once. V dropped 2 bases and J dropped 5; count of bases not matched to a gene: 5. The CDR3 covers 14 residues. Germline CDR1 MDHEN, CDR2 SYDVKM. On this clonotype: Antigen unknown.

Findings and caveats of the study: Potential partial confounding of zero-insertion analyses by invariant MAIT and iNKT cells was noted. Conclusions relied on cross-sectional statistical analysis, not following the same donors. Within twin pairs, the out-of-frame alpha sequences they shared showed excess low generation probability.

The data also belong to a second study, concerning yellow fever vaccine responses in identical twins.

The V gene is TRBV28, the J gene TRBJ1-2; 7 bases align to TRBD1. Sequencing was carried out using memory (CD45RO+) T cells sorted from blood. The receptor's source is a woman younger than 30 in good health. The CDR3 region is CASSLPGGRYGYTF. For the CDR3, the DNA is TGTGCCAGCAGTTTACCAGGGGGGCGATATGGCTACACCTTC.